These 11 T cell receptor beta chains share one sample of origin, sequenced in a study of cytomegalovirus exposure and HLA in healthy donors. The PCR ran on 60 Vbeta and 13 Jbeta primers. Here immunoSEQ multiplex PCR was the method, and the copy in TCRdb shows in-frame clones only, minus some. The data show around 99,000 clones, 70% to 80% seen once. Material: PBMCs. Receptors originate from a man aged 40-55 years in good health and CMV-seronegative.

This chain uses TRBV28 with TRBJ1-5; no clear D gene. Trimming cost V 3 bases and J 0 bases, with 9 bases left between them. The CDR3 has 15 amino acids. Germline CDR1 MDHEN, CDR2 SYDVKM. The CDR3 here is CASSFSGDSNQPQHF. The CDR3, as DNA: TGTGCCAGCAGTTTTAGCGGCGATAGCAATCAGCCCCAGCATTTT.

The gene calls are TRBV7-2 and TRBJ1-6; 9 nucleotides match TRBD1. Germline V gene data show CDR1 as SGHTA and CDR2 as FQGNSA. Losses at the gene ends were 5 bases for V and 5 bases for J; bases not matched to a gene: 4. This CDR3 comprises 15 residues. CDR3 sequence reads: CASSPRTGDNSPLHF. The CDR3 DNA is TGTGCCAGCAGCCCTCGGACAGGGGATAATTCACCCCTCCACTTT.

Comments on this clone: Its ends do not fully match the called genes, so a read error is possible. This same CDR3 is encoded by further DNA sequences in the sample. V usage is TRBV28 and J usage is TRBJ1-1; TRBD1 agrees at 8 bases. The CDR3 has 14 residues. Germline CDR1 reads MDHEN; CDR2 reads SYDVKM. The CDR3 coding sequence is TGTGCCAGCAGTGGGACAGGCCCGAACACTGAGGCTTTCTTT. As protein: CASSGTGPNTEAFF.

The chain recombines TRBV19 with TRBJ2-6; D is unclear. The CDR3 is made up of 17 amino acids. The ends were cut back, 4 bases at V and 1 base at J, with 14 bases in the middle. Germline assignment: CDR1 LNHDA and CDR2 SQIVND (reference sequence). The CDR3 DNA sequence: TGTGCCAGTAGTACTTGGGCTTCTACGTCTGGGGCCAACGTCCTGACTTTC. Encoded protein: CASSTWASTSGANVLTF. Based on the CDR3 plus reference TRBV19 and TRBJ2-6, the full variable domain is DGGITQSPKYLFRKEGQNVTLSCEQNLNHDAMYWYRQDPGQGLRLIYYSQIVNDFQKGDIAEGYSVSREKKESFPLTVTSAQKNPTAFYLCASSTWASTSGANVLTFGAGSRLTVL.

The chain recombines TRBV6-1 with TRBJ2-7; D possibly corresponds to TRBD2 (5 bases). The CDR3 length is 13 residues. The germline V gene encodes CDR1 MNHNS and CDR2 SASEGT. The ends were cut back, 4 bases at V and 6 bases at J, with 13 bases in the middle. The CDR3 coding sequence is TGTGCCAGCAGTGCCCGATTAGCGCGCGAGCAGTACTTC. Translating gives CASSARLAREQYF.

This chain connects TRBV2 to TRBJ2-3, with 10 bases identical to TRBD2. Losses at the gene ends were 9 bases for V and 0 bases for J; bases not matched to a gene: 3. There are 14 residues in the CDR3. CDR1 and CDR2 from the germline V gene are SNHLY and FYNNEI. As DNA, the CDR3 is TGTGCCAGTGGACTAGCGGTTAGCACAGATACGCAGTATTTT. Translation gives CASGLAVSTDTQYF.

The chain couples TRBV28 to TRBJ2-7; D uncertain. Germline CDR1 reads MDHEN; CDR2 reads SYDVKM. Trimming took 4 bases from V and 2 from J, leaving 6 bases between them. This CDR3 is built from 12 residues. The CDR3 DNA sequence: TGTGCCAGCAGTTCCCAAACCTACGAGCAGTACTTC. The encoded protein is CASSSQTYEQYF.

V gene TRBV6-5 combines with J gene TRBJ2-1; the D gene is possibly TRBD1 (6 bases). CDR1 MNHEY and CDR2 SVGAGI come from the germline V gene. CDR3 length: 13 residues. Trimming pared 0 bases from V and 8 bases from J, leaving 8 bases between. CDR3: CASSYSTGYEQFF. The DNA for the CDR3 is TGTGCCAGCAGTTACTCAACAGGGTATGAGCAGTTCTTC.

The rearrangement uses TRBV15 and TRBJ1-5; D gene ambiguous. Germline CDR1 is LNHNV and CDR2 is YYDKDF (reference sequence). Trimming took off 4 bases at V and 6 bases at J, with 10 bases between the two ends. The CDR3 is made up of 13 amino acids. CDR3 region: CATSIQEGQPQHF. In nucleotides, the CDR3 is TGTGCCACCAGCATCCAGGAGGGTCAGCCCCAGCATTTT.

The chain is built from TRBV4-2 and TRBJ2-7, with 8 bases fitting TRBD1. V was clipped by 1 base and J by 2 bases; unmatched bases: 7. There are 16 residues in the CDR3. Looked up from germline, CDR1 is LGHNA and CDR2 is YNFKEQ. The CDR3 bases are TGTGCCAGCAGCCAAGCAGGGGGCCCGGTAACCTACGAGCAGTACTTC. Translating it yields CASSQAGGPVTYEQYF.

The V call is TRBV7-8, the J call TRBJ2-7; 10 bases are shared with TRBD2. Germline V lookup: CDR1 SGHVS, CDR2 FQNEAQ. This CDR3 region has 15 residues. V lost 3 bases to trimming and J lost 2 bases; unmatched junction nucleotides: 4. This chain's CDR3 is CASSLLLAGTYEQYF. CDR3 sequence (DNA): TGTGCCAGCAGCTTGTTACTAGCGGGAACCTACGAGCAGTACTTC. Using reference TRBV7-8 and TRBJ2-7 for the parts outside the CDR3, the full variable domain is GAGVSQSPRYKVAKRGQDVALRCDPISGHVSLFWYQQALGQGPEFLTYFQNEAQLDKSGLPSDRFFAERPEGSVSTLKIQRTQQEDSAVYLCASSLLLAGTYEQYFGPGTRLTVT.